The clone carrying this T cell receptor (beta chain) was found a few times. Its antigen is not identified. These data are taken from a study of OX40 agonist ivuxolimab in advanced cancers. Study details: Patients were dosed intravenously with ivuxolimab at 0.01 to 10 mg/kg every 2 weeks.

General study results and limits: At 0.1 to 3.0 mg/kg and by week 6, CD4+ and CD8+ T cells in the blood had expanded clonally.

The table came from immunoSEQ multiplex PCR; TCRdb's copy has only in-frame clones and leaves some out. In the table there are around 72,000 clones, approximately 90% of which are singletons. The material was CD4+ or CD8+ T cells sorted from blood, obtained in a trial of the OX40 agonist ivuxolimab. The receptor was isolated from an adult with an advanced solid tumor such as melanoma, head and neck, liver or kidney cancer.

This CDR3 reads CSVVGLSDTEAFF. Written as DNA, the CDR3 is TGCAGCGTTGTTGGCCTAAGTGACACTGAAGCTTTCTTT. The chain joins TRBV29-1 to TRBJ1-1; D gene unclear. V lost 4 bases, J lost 3 bases, and 12 bases lay in between. The CDR3 totals 13 residues. Germline CDR1 is SQVTM and CDR2 is ANQGSEA.